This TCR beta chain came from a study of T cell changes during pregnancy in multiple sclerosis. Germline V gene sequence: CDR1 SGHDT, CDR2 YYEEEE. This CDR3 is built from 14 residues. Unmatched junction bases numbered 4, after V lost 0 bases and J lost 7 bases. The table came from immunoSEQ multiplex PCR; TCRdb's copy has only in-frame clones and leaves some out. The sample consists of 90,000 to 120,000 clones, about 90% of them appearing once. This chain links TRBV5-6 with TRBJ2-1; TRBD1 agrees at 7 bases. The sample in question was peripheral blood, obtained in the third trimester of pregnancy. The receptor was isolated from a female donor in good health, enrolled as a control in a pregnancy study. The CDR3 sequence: CASSLVTGRNEQFF. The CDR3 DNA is TGTGCCAGCAGCTTGGTGACAGGGCGGAATGAGCAGTTCTTC.